This T cell receptor beta chain originates from a study of identical twins. In germline, CDR1 is SGDLS, CDR2 YYNGEE. The CDR3 loop spans 17 amino acids. V lost 0 bases to trimming and J lost 5 bases, with 18 bases between them. There are many counts of this clonotype. Each CDR3 protein gets one entry after TCRdb re-called the 5' RACE reads with MiXCR. Of around 370,000 distinct CDR3 sequences listed, roughly 10% are singletons. Material: naive T cells sorted from blood. This chain uses TRBV9 with TRBJ2-1, with D possibly being TRBD1 (6 bases). The TCR sequence derives from a woman aged 50 to 65 in good health. The CDR3 spells CASSVGHQGPYNNEQFF. The CDR3 region has the DNA TGTGCCAGCAGCGTAGGCCATCAGGGGCCGTATAACAATGAGCAGTTCTTC.